This is a list of T cell receptor beta chains from one sample in a study of blood T cells in healthy people across ages. TCRdb re-called the 5' RACE reads through MiXCR, storing one row per CDR3 protein. The sample holds hundreds of thousands of distinct CDR3 sequences, roughly 43% seen once. Input material: blood. These receptors were obtained from a man at least 80 years old in good health. Each CDR3 is given with its conserved first and last residue. D genes are given only for firm matches. Size is omitted from some rows. Given values are once, few, many or a class for expanded clones.

clone_size: few; j_call: TRBJ2-1; v_call: TRBV7-6; d_call: TRBD2; cdr3_aa: CASSDRLAGYNEQFF; cdr3_nt: TGTGCCAGCAGCGACCGACTAGCGGGGTACAATGAGCAGTTCTTC
clone_size: NA; j_call: TRBJ2-1; v_call: TRBV20-1; d_call: TRBD2; cdr3_aa: CSASDELANTYNEQFF; cdr3_nt: TGCAGTGCTAGCGATGAACTAGCGAACACCTACAATGAGCAGTTCTTC
clone_size: NA; j_call: TRBJ2-3; v_call: TRBV28; d_call: TRBD2; cdr3_aa: CASSASTSGIATDTQYF; cdr3_nt: TGTGCCAGCAGTGCATCGACTAGCGGGATAGCCACAGATACGCAGTATTTT
clone_size: NA; j_call: TRBJ2-5; v_call: TRBV2; d_call: TRBD2; cdr3_aa: CASLRKRGAGYQETQYF; cdr3_nt: TGTGCCAGCCTCAGGAAGCGGGGGGCGGGGTACCAAGAGACCCAGTACTTC
clone_size: few; j_call: TRBJ2-1; v_call: TRBV29-1; d_call: NA; cdr3_aa: CSVRYNEQFF; cdr3_nt: TGCAGCGTTCGGTACAATGAGCAGTTCTTC
clone_size: NA; j_call: TRBJ2-7; v_call: TRBV4-1; d_call: NA; cdr3_aa: CASSPGWRVLDEQYF; cdr3_nt: TGCGCCAGCAGCCCAGGATGGCGGGTGCTTGACGAGCAGTACTTC
clone_size: NA; j_call: TRBJ2-7; v_call: TRBV5-1; d_call: NA; cdr3_aa: CASSSDSQNNGQYF; cdr3_nt: TGCGCCAGCAGCTCGGACAGCCAAAACAATGGGCAGTACTTC
clone_size: many; j_call: TRBJ2-5; v_call: TRBV7-2; d_call: NA; cdr3_aa: CASSSPAPRETQYF; cdr3_nt: TGTGCCAGCAGTTCCCCTGCCCCCCGGGAGACCCAGTACTTC
clone_size: NA; j_call: TRBJ1-6; v_call: TRBV6-1; d_call: NA; cdr3_aa: CASSVSWGSGNSPLHF; cdr3_nt: TGTGCCAGCAGTGTATCTTGGGGCTCGGGGAATTCACCCCTCCACTTT
clone_size: NA; j_call: TRBJ1-1; v_call: TRBV30; d_call: NA; cdr3_aa: CAWSVRQGTEAFF; cdr3_nt: TGTGCCTGGAGTGTACGTCAAGGCACTGAAGCTTTCTTT
clone_size: NA; j_call: TRBJ2-1; v_call: TRBV2; d_call: TRBD2; cdr3_aa: CASRKDLPGLGGDEQFF; cdr3_nt: TGTGCCAGCAGGAAGGATCTACCGGGACTAGGGGGAGATGAGCAGTTCTTC
clone_size: few; j_call: TRBJ1-1; v_call: TRBV6-2/TRBV6-3; d_call: NA; cdr3_aa: CASSVDKNTEAFF; cdr3_nt: TGTGCCAGCAGTGTCGACAAGAACACTGAAGCTTTCTTT
clone_size: many; j_call: TRBJ2-3; v_call: TRBV7-2; d_call: NA; cdr3_aa: CASSSTARRFTDTQYF; cdr3_nt: TGTGCCAGCAGCTCCACGGCGCGCAGATTCACAGATACGCAGTATTTT
clone_size: NA; j_call: TRBJ2-2; v_call: TRBV20-1; d_call: NA; cdr3_aa: CSVTDTGELFF; cdr3_nt: TGCAGTGTGACCGACACCGGGGAGCTGTTTTTT
clone_size: NA; j_call: TRBJ1-3; v_call: TRBV21-1; d_call: NA; cdr3_aa: CASSTQPLAGDSGNTIYF; cdr3_nt: TGTGCCAGCAGCACTCAACCCTTGGCAGGCGACTCTGGAAACACCATATATTTT
clone_size: few; j_call: TRBJ2-5; v_call: TRBV14; d_call: NA; cdr3_aa: CASSQDNWGAETQYF; cdr3_nt: TGTGCCAGCAGCCAAGATAATTGGGGGGCCGAGACCCAGTACTTC
clone_size: NA; j_call: TRBJ2-3; v_call: TRBV11-1; d_call: NA; cdr3_aa: CASTSMGARTDTQYF; cdr3_nt: TGTGCCAGCACCTCCATGGGAGCAAGGACAGATACGCAGTATTTT
clone_size: NA; j_call: TRBJ2-1; v_call: TRBV3-1; d_call: NA; cdr3_aa: CASSQGKNRQYNEQFF; cdr3_nt: TGTGCCAGCAGCCAAGGGAAGAACAGGCAGTACAATGAGCAGTTCTTC
clone_size: NA; j_call: TRBJ2-1; v_call: TRBV7-2; d_call: NA; cdr3_aa: CASSLSGPSLSAEQFF; cdr3_nt: TGTGCCAGCAGCTTATCAGGCCCCTCTCTATCCGCTGAGCAGTTCTTC
clone_size: NA; j_call: TRBJ2-2; v_call: TRBV14; d_call: TRBD2; cdr3_aa: CASSRGSGMTNTGELFF; cdr3_nt: TGTGCCAGCAGCCGGGGTAGCGGGATGACGAACACCGGGGAGCTGTTTTTT
clone_size: few; j_call: TRBJ2-3; v_call: TRBV4-1; d_call: NA; cdr3_aa: CASSQDYPDTQYF; cdr3_nt: TGCGCCAGCAGCCAAGATTATCCGGATACGCAGTATTTT
clone_size: once; j_call: TRBJ1-5; v_call: TRBV5-8; d_call: TRBD1; cdr3_aa: CASSYRGMGQPQHF; cdr3_nt: TGTGCCAGCAGCTACAGGGGAATGGGCCAGCCCCAGCATTTT